The present T cell receptor beta chain was sequenced within a study of shared clonotypes between healthy human individuals. The CDR3 is 15 residues long. Germline assignment: CDR1 LNHNV and CDR2 YYDKDF (reference sequence). V lost 0 bases to trimming and J lost 6 bases, with 12 bases between them. TCRdb's table, derived via immunoSEQ multiplex PCR, lists solely in-frame clones and lacks some. The repertoire includes 950,000 to 1,300,000 clones, about 80% of them detected once, and 1.2% to 1.5% sits in the top ten. This TCR was recovered from a man in his late teens or twenties in good health. The chain employs TRBV15 and TRBJ2-1; D unresolved. Sequencing was performed on memory CD4+ T cells sorted from blood. Described subset: CD45RA-negative fraction. DNA for the CDR3: TGTGCCACCAGCAGAGAGGCTAGTTTGGGCAATGAGCAGTTCTTC. It encodes CATSREASLGNEQFF.